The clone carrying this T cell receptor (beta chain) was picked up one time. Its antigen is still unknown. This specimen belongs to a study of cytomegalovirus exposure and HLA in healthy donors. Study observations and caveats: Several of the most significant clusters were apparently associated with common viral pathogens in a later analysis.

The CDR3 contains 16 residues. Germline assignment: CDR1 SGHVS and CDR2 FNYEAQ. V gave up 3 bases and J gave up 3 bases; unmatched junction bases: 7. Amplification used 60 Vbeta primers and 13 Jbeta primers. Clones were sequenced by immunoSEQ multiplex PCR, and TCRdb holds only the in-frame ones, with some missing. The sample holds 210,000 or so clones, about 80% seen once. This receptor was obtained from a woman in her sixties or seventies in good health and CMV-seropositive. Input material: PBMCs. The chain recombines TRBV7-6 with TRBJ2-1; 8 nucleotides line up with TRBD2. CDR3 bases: TGTGCCAGCAGCTTCCTGGCGGGGGGATACTACAATGAGCAGTTCTTC. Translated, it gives CASSFLAGGYYNEQFF.